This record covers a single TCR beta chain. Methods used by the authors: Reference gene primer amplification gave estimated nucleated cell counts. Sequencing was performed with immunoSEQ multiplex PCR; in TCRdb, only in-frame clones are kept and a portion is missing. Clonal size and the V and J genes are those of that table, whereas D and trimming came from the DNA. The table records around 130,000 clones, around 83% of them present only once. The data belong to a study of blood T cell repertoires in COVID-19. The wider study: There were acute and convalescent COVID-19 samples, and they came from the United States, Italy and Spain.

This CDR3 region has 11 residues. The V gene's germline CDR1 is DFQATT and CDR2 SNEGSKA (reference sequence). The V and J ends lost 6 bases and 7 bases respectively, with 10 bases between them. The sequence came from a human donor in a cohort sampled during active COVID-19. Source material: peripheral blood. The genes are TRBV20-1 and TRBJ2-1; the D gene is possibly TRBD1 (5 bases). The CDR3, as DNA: TGCAGTGCGTATCAGGGTAATGAGCAGTTCTTC. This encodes CSAYQGNEQFF.